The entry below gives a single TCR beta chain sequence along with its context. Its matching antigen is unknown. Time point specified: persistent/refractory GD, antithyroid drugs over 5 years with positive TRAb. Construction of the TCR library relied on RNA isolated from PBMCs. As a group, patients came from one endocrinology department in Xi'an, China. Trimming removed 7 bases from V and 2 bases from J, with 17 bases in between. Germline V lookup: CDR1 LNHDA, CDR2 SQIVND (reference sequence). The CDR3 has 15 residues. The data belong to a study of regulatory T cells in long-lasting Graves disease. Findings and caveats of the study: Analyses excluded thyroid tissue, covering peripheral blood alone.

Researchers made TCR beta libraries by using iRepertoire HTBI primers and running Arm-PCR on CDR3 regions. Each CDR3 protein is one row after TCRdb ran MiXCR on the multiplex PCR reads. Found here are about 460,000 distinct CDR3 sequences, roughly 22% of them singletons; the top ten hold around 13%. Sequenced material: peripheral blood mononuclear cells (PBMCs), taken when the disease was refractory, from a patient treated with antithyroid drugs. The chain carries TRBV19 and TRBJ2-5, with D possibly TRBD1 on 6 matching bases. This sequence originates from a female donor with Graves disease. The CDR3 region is CASTRGRSLQETQYF. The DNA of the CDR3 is TGTGCCAGTACCAGGGGACGGAGCTTGCAAGAGACCCAGTACTTC.